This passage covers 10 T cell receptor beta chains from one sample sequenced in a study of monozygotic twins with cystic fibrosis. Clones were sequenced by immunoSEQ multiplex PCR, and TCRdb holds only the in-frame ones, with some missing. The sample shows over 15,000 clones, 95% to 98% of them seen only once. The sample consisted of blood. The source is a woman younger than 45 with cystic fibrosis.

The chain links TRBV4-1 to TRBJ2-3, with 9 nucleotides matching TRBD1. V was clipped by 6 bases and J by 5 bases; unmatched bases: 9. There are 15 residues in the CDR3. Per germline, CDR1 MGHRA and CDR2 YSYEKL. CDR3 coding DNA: TGCGCCAGCAGTCGGGACAGGGTCTTGGGAGATACGCAGTATTTT. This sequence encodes CASSRDRVLGDTQYF.

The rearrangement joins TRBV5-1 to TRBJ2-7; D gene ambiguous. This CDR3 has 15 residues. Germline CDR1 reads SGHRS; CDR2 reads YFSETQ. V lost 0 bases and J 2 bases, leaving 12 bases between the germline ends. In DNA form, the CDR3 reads TGCGCCAGCAGCTTGGTCCAGCTGGGAACCTACGAGCAGTACTTC. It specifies CASSLVQLGTYEQYF.

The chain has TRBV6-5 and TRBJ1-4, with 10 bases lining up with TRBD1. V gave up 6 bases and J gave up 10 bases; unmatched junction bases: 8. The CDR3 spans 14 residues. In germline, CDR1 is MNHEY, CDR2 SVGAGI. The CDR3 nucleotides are TGTGCCAGCAGGCCGGGACAGGGGTTCGGAAAACTGTTTTTT. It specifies CASRPGQGFGKLFF.

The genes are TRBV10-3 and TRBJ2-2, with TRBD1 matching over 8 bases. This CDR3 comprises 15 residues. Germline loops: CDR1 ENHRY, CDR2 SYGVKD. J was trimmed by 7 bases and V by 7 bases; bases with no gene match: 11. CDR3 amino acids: CAITLGQGLNGELFF. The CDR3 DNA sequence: TGTGCCATCACCCTTGGACAGGGATTAAACGGGGAGCTGTTTTTT.

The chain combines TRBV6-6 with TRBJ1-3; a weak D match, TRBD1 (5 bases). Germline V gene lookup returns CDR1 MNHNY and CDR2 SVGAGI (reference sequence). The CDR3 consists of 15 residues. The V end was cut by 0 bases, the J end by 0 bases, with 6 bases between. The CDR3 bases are TGTGCCAGCAGTTACTCGGACACCTCTGGAAACACCATATATTTT. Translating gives CASSYSDTSGNTIYF.

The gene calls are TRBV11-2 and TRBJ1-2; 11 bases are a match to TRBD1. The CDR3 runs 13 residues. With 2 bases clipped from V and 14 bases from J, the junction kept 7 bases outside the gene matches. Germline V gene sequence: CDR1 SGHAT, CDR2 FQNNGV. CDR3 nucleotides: TGTGCCAGCAGCTTATCGGGACAGGGGGTGAGGACCTTC. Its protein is CASSLSGQGVRTF.

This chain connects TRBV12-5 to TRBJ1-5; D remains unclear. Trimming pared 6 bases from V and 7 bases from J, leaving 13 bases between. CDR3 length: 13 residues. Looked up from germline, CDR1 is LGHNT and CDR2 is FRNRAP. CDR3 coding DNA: TGTGCTAGTGGCACCCTGCTCAGACAGCCCCAGCATTTT. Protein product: CASGTLLRQPQHF.

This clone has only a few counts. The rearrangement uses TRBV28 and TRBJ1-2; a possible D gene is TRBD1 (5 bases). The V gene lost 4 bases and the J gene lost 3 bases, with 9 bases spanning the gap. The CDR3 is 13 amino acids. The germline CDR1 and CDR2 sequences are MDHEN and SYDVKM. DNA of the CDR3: TGTGCCAGCAGTTCCGACAGTTACTATGGCTACACCTTC. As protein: CASSSDSYYGYTF.

The CDR3 nucleotides are TGTGCCAGCAGCGTAGGGGGAAGCTACGAGCAGTACTTC. It translates to CASSVGGSYEQYF. This sequence joins TRBV9 and TRBJ2-7, with D unclear. The CDR3 loop spans 13 amino acids. The germline gives CDR1 SGDLS, CDR2 YYNGEE. Trimming took 0 bases from V and 3 from J, leaving 7 bases between them. The whole variable domain, filled in from reference TRBV9 and TRBJ2-7, reads DSGVTQTPKHLITATGQRVTLRCSPRSGDLSVYWYQQSLDQGLQFLIQYYNGEERAKGNILERFSAQQFPDLHSELNLSSLELGDSALYFCASSVGGSYEQYFGPGTRLTVT.

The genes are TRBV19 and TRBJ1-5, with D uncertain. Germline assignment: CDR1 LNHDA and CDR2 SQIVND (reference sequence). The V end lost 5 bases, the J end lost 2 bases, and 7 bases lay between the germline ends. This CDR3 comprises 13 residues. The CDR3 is CASSWAGNQPQHF. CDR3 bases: TGTGCCAGTAGTTGGGCTGGCAATCAGCCCCAGCATTTT.